These 19 T cell receptor beta chains share one sample of origin, sequenced in a study of response to subunit inactivated influenza vaccine. TCRdb reanalysed the RT-PCR reads using MiXCR and keeps one entry per CDR3 protein. The top ten clones hold 8% to 13% of a sample with around 600,000 distinct CDR3 sequences, about 10% of them seen once. The sample also formed part of further work on T cells expressing NK-cell markers. That study adds: Template switching by 5'RACE with UMIs generated the TCR beta cDNA.

Sequencing used PBMCs from blood, obtained on the day of vaccination. The receptors here all came from a man aged 45-65 years who received an inactivated influenza vaccine.

The V and J genes are TRBV20-1 and TRBJ2-4; D call uncertain. The CDR3 spans 13 residues. V was pared by 1 base and J by 1 base, with 5 bases between. Per germline, CDR1 DFQATT and CDR2 SNEGSKA (reference sequence). CDR3 in DNA: TGCAGTGCTAGAGGGTTTGCCAAAAACATTCAGTACTTC. Protein product: CSARGFAKNIQYF.

V and J are TRBV7-2 and TRBJ2-7, with 8 nucleotides matching TRBD1. The CDR3 spans 11 residues. Germline V CDR1 and CDR2: SGHTA, FQGNSA. The CDR3 loop is CAVRGLNEQYF. The CDR3 DNA follows: TGTGCAGTCAGGGGGCTTAACGAGCAGTACTTC.

The V call is TRBV29-1, the J call TRBJ2-7; 7 bases line up with TRBD1. The germline CDR1 and CDR2 sequences are SQVTM and ANQGSEA. The CDR3 is made up of 14 amino acids. V gave up 5 bases and J gave up 2 bases; unmatched junction bases: 9. The CDR3 here is CSVSRGLNTYEQYF. CDR3 DNA sequence: TGCAGCGTTTCGAGGGGGCTCAACACCTACGAGCAGTACTTC.

In its sample, this clonotype was seen a few times. The chain carries TRBV28 and TRBJ1-2; D gene unclear. The V end lost 2 bases, the J end lost 11 bases, and 9 bases lay between the germline ends. The CDR3 runs to 11 residues. The germline CDR1 and CDR2 sequences are MDHEN and SYDVKM. For the CDR3, the DNA is TGTGCCAGCAGTTTACGCAGAGAATACACCTTC. It specifies CASSLRREYTF.

V is TRBV18 and J is TRBJ2-2, with D hard to call. Germline V gene data show CDR1 as KGHSH and CDR2 as LQKENI. This CDR3 contains 15 residues. Trimming took off 3 bases at V and 4 bases at J, with 12 bases between the two ends. CDR3 amino acids: CASSPDLLATGELFF. The CDR3 coding sequence is TGTGCCAGCTCACCTGACCTCCTTGCCACCGGGGAGCTGTTTTTT. Combining the CDR3 with reference TRBV18 and TRBJ2-2 gives the whole variable domain NAGVMQNPRHLVRRRGQEARLRCSPMKGHSHVYWYRQLPEEGLKFMVYLQKENIIDESGMPKERFSAEFPKEGPSILRIQQVVRGDSAAYFCASSPDLLATGELFFGEGSRLTVL.

A few counts support this clonotype. This chain's CDR3 is CAWTSQYVYGYTF. The CDR3 coding sequence is TGTGCCTGGACCTCTCAGTACGTCTATGGCTACACCTTC. The chain has TRBV30 and TRBJ1-2; D uncertain. Per the germline V gene, CDR1 is GTSNPN and CDR2 is SVGIG (reference sequence). The CDR3 spans 13 residues. V shed 4 bases and J shed 4 bases, with 13 bases lying between them.

As to this clonotype: One end of the junction is discordant with germline, which a read error may explain. The chain employs TRBV18 and TRBJ2-1; 9 bases are shared with TRBD1. The CDR3 sequence is 14 residues long. Germline CDR1 KGHSH, CDR2 LQKENI. CDR3 protein: CAGSHLTGGNEQFF. CDR3 nucleotides: TGTGCCGGCTCACATTTGACAGGGGGGAATGAGCAGTTCTTC. The entire variable domain, with the rest obtained from reference TRBV18 and TRBJ2-1, is as follows: NAGVMQNPRHLVRRRGQEARLRCSPMKGHSHVYWYRQLPEEGLKFMVYLQKENIIDESGMPKERFSAEFPKEGPSILRIQQVVRGDSAAYFCAGSHLTGGNEQFFGPGTRLTVL.

The sample holds many counts of this clonotype. J is TRBJ2-7 and V is TRBV20-1, with 8 positions matching TRBD2. V was pared by 1 base and J by 2 bases, with 10 bases of the junction left unmatched. CDR3 length equals 16 residues. Germline-derived CDR1 and CDR2 are DFQATT and SNEGSKA (reference sequence). CDR3 DNA sequence: TGCAGTGCTAGAGCCCTCGGGCGGGAGGTTACCTACGAGCAGTACTTC. This codes for CSARALGREVTYEQYF.

This clonotype was picked up many times. V is TRBV4-1 and J is TRBJ2-4; D is possibly TRBD1 or TRBD2 (5 bases each). The germline gives CDR1 MGHRA, CDR2 YSYEKL. The germline V and J ends were trimmed by 1 base and 5 bases, with 15 bases remaining between them. The CDR3 extends over 16 amino acids. Here the CDR3 reads CASSQGVSGGENIQYF. CDR3 nucleotides: TGCGCCAGCAGCCAAGGGGTTAGTGGGGGTGAAAACATTCAGTACTTC.

The chain carries TRBV7-3 and TRBJ2-5; weak D call: TRBD2 (5 bases). Germline CDR1 reads SGHTA; CDR2 reads FQGTGA. Trimming took 0 bases from V and 4 from J, leaving 12 bases between them. The CDR3 runs 15 residues. CDR3 sequence reads: CASSLTGAALETQYF. In DNA, the CDR3 is TGTGCCAGCAGCTTAACGGGAGCGGCGCTAGAGACCCAGTACTTC.

V and J are TRBV4-2 and TRBJ2-1, with D perhaps TRBD1 (6 bases). The length of the CDR3 is 16 residues. Germline V gene sequence: CDR1 LGHNA, CDR2 YNFKEQ. The V and J ends lost 0 bases and 7 bases respectively, with 16 bases between them. This CDR3 reads CASSQDRLAQGNEQFF. CDR3 coding DNA: TGTGCCAGCAGCCAAGATCGACTTGCACAGGGTAATGAGCAGTTCTTC.

This clonotype was observed a few times. Written as DNA, the CDR3 is TGTGCCAGCAGCGTCGACAGATACACCGGGGAGCTGTTTTTT. Amino acid sequence: CASSVDRYTGELFF. V gene TRBV7-9 combines with J gene TRBJ2-2; D possibly corresponds to TRBD1 (5 bases). This CDR3 contains 14 residues. The V end lost 5 bases, the J end lost 3 bases, and 10 bases lay between the germline ends. Germline CDR1 SEHNR, CDR2 FQNEAQ (reference sequence).

This clonotype occurred a few times. The chain couples TRBV10-3 to TRBJ2-1; maybe TRBD2 (6 bases). Trimming removed 4 bases from V and 0 bases from J, with 13 bases in between. From germline, CDR1 is ENHRY and CDR2 SYGVKD. CDR3 length: 16 residues. This CDR3 is CAISAGLMSSYNEQFF. The CDR3 bases are TGTGCCATCAGTGCCGGACTAATGAGCTCCTACAATGAGCAGTTCTTC.

This clonotype was seen a few times. The genes are TRBV20-1 and TRBJ2-3; the match to TRBD1 covers 8 bases. Germline-derived CDR1 and CDR2 are DFQATT and SNEGSKA (reference sequence). This CDR3 spans 15 amino acids. The junction had 5 bases not matched to a gene; V was cut back by 3 bases and J by 0 bases. The CDR3 region is CSASSTGVSTDTQYF. CDR3 nucleotides: TGCAGTGCTAGCTCGACAGGGGTTAGCACAGATACGCAGTATTTT.

This chain links TRBV5-1 with TRBJ2-5; 10 bases are a match to TRBD1. The germline V gene encodes CDR1 SGHRS and CDR2 YFSETQ. V dropped 0 bases and J dropped 5; count of bases not matched to a gene: 4. The CDR3 totals 15 residues. Here the CDR3 reads CASSLGQGAIETQYF. CDR3 sequence (DNA): TGCGCCAGCAGCTTGGGACAGGGGGCTATCGAGACCCAGTACTTC.

The V and J genes are TRBV12-3 or TRBV12-4 and TRBJ2-3; 8 positions match TRBD2. V dropped 5 bases and J dropped 7; count of bases not matched to a gene: 14. This CDR3 region has 16 residues. CDR3 coding DNA: TGTGCCAGCAGTCACCCCCTCGGGGGGGGCGTGAATACGCAGTATTTT. This codes for CASSHPLGGGVNTQYF.

This clonotype appeared many times. The chain is built from TRBV20-1 and TRBJ1-5; 7 positions agree with TRBD1. CDR1 and CDR2 (germline): DFQATT, SNEGSKA (reference sequence). CDR3 length equals 18 residues. V was pared by 0 bases and J by 1 base, with 12 bases of the junction left unmatched. CDR3 in DNA: TGCAGTGCTAGAGATTTAGGCAGGGGGACTGGGAGCAATCAGCCCCAGCATTTT. As protein: CSARDLGRGTGSNQPQHF.

This clonotype was picked up a small number of times. J is TRBJ2-1 and V is TRBV27; possible D gene TRBD2, 6 bases. Germline V gene lookup returns CDR1 MNHEY and CDR2 SMNVEV (reference sequence). The CDR3 has 16 residues. Trimming left V 4 bases short and J 9 bases short, with 22 bases between. The CDR3 spells CASSSRLVGLIGEQFF. CDR3 DNA: TGTGCCAGCAGTTCCCGACTAGTGGGCCTTATTGGTGAGCAGTTCTTC.

This clonotype has at least ten counts. The rearrangement joins TRBV7-2 to TRBJ1-4; D unresolved. This CDR3 contains 15 residues. Germline values: CDR1 SGHTA, CDR2 FQGNSA. Trimming shortened V by 3 bases and J by 0 bases, and 8 bases separated the two germline ends. The CDR3 region is CASSLRVATNEKLFF. The CDR3 DNA reads TGTGCCAGCAGCTTGCGAGTCGCAACTAATGAAAAACTGTTTTTT.